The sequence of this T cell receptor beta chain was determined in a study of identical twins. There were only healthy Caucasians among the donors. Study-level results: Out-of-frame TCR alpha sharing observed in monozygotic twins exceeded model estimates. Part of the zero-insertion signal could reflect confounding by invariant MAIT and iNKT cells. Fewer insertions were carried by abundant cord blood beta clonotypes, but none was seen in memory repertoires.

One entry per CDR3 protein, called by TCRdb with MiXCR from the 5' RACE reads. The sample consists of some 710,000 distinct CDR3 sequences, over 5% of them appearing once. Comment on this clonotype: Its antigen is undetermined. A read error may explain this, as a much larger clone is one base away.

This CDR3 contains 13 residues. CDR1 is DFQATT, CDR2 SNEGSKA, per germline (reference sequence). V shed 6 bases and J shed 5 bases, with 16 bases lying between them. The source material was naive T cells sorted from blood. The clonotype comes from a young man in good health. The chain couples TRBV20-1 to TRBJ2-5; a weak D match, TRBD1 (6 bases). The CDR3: CSARPGAWETQYF. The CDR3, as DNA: TGCAGTGCCCGCCCAGGGGCATGGGAGACCCAGTACTTC.